These 17 T cell receptor beta chains share one sample of origin, sequenced in a study of OX40 agonist ivuxolimab in advanced cancers. The library came from the immunoSEQ multiplex PCR assay. The table was pulled from immuneACCESS by TCRdb, which kept in-frame rearrangements only. Such tables lose some clones; where checked, under half of the loss comes from unresolved V genes, and the rest has no known cause. The sample yields about 51,000 clones; around 82% were counted once. 2% to 2.5% of the sample rests with the top ten. The input for sequencing was CD4+ or CD8+ T cells sorted from blood, taken in a trial of the OX40 agonist ivuxolimab. The receptor source for this set is an adult with an advanced solid tumor such as melanoma, head and neck, liver or kidney cancer.

The chain links TRBV9 to TRBJ2-3, with D possibly being TRBD1 (5 bases). The CDR3 totals 17 residues. The germline CDR1 and CDR2 sequences are SGDLS and YYNGEE. V lost 0 bases to trimming and J lost 1 base, with 15 bases between them. The CDR3 is CASSVGSGPVGTDTQYF. The CDR3 bases are TGTGCCAGCAGCGTAGGGTCAGGGCCGGTGGGCACAGATACGCAGTATTTT.

This chain uses TRBV19 with TRBJ2-2; D gene ambiguous. The CDR3 extends over 14 amino acids. CDR1 is LNHDA and CDR2 is SQIVND in the germline V gene (reference sequence). Trimming cost V 3 bases and J 4 bases, with 9 bases left between them. The CDR3 protein is CASSISGATGELFF. For the CDR3, the DNA is TGTGCCAGTAGTATCTCAGGAGCCACCGGGGAGCTGTTTTTT.

This clone has a handful of counts. This sequence joins TRBV7-9 and TRBJ2-3; possibly TRBD1 for D (6 bases). CDR1 SEHNR and CDR2 FQNEAQ come from the germline V gene (reference sequence). Trimming took 9 bases from V and 4 from J, leaving 23 bases between them. The CDR3 sequence is 16 residues long. The DNA for the CDR3 is TGTGCCAGTACTTGGGTGGGGCAGGGGATTTCAGATACGCAGTATTTT. It codes for CASTWVGQGISDTQYF.

The chain carries TRBV5-8 and TRBJ2-2; D possibly corresponds to TRBD2 (5 bases). V lost 4 bases, J lost 1 base, and 11 bases lay in between. The CDR3 is 15 residues long. The germline gives CDR1 SGHTS, CDR2 YDEGEE. CDR3 loop: CASSHPRGNTGELFF. CDR3 DNA sequence: TGTGCCAGCAGCCACCCTCGGGGGAACACCGGGGAGCTGTTTTTT.

This chain joins TRBV5-1 and TRBJ1-2; TRBD1 is a possible D gene (5 bases). Between the trimmed V and J ends, which lost 8 bases and 3 bases, there was a span of 14 bases. The germline V gene encodes CDR1 SGHRS and CDR2 YFSETQ. There are 13 residues in the CDR3. The CDR3 spells CASAGPTDYGYTF. As DNA, the CDR3 is TGCGCCAGTGCGGGACCGACCGACTATGGCTACACCTTC.

This chain joins TRBV28 and TRBJ1-1, with D unresolved. V was trimmed by 7 bases and J by 5 bases, leaving 11 bases between them. This CDR3 is 12 amino acids long. The germline gives CDR1 MDHEN, CDR2 SYDVKM. The CDR3 sequence: CASTETWTEAFF. The CDR3 DNA follows: TGTGCCAGCACCGAGACTTGGACTGAAGCTTTCTTT.

This clone was seen only a few times. The chain has TRBV4-1 and TRBJ2-1, with a tentative D call TRBD2 (8 bases). The CDR3 runs to 16 residues. Trimming left V 4 bases short and J 9 bases short, with 22 bases between. Per the germline V gene, CDR1 is MGHRA and CDR2 is YSYEKL. The CDR3, as DNA: TGCGCCAGCAGCCCAGGGGGGACTAGAATCCTAAGTGAGCAGTTCTTC. Protein: CASSPGGTRILSEQFF.

This chain connects TRBV5-6 to TRBJ1-5; 7 positions match TRBD1. The CDR3 runs to 17 residues. CDR1 is SGHDT and CDR2 is YYEEEE in the germline V gene. Trimming removed 1 base from V and 0 bases from J; junction bases left unmatched: 7. The CDR3 DNA is TGTGCCAGCAGCTTGCTAGGGACAGAAGATAGCAATCAGCCCCAGCATTTT. Its translation: CASSLLGTEDSNQPQHF. Drawing the rest from reference TRBV5-6 and TRBJ1-5, the complete variable domain is DAGVTQSPTHLIKTRGQQVTLRCSPKSGHDTVSWYQQALGQGPQFIFQYYEEEERQRGNFPDRFSGHQFPNYSSELNVNALLLGDSALYLCASSLLGTEDSNQPQHFGDGTRLSIL.

Concerning this clone: The same CDR3 can be traced to other DNA sequences in this sample. V usage is TRBV6-1 and J usage is TRBJ2-7; a possible D gene is TRBD2 (5 bases). This CDR3 is built from 14 residues. Trimming removed 5 bases from V and 9 bases from J, with 20 bases in between. CDR1 and CDR2 (germline): MNHNS, SASEGT. CDR3 sequence: CASSPISRVMMQYF. As DNA, the CDR3 is TGTGCCAGCAGTCCGATTTCGCGGGTAATGATGCAGTACTTC.

The rearrangement joins TRBV4-1 to TRBJ2-3; no clear D. This CDR3 has 16 residues. Looked up from germline, CDR1 is MGHRA and CDR2 is YSYEKL. The germline V and J ends were trimmed by 1 base and 6 bases, with 17 bases remaining between them. The CDR3 sequence is CASSQVYPYLVDTQYF. CDR3 DNA: TGCGCCAGCAGCCAAGTTTATCCATACCTAGTGGATACGCAGTATTTT.

The chain carries TRBV28 and TRBJ1-4, with 8 bases fitting TRBD1. The CDR3 sequence is 15 residues long. Germline V lookup: CDR1 MDHEN, CDR2 SYDVKM. With V trimmed by 5 bases and J by 3 bases, 5 bases remained unmatched. The CDR3 loop is CASSTTGGANEKLFF. The CDR3 coding sequence is TGTGCCAGCAGTACTACAGGGGGGGCTAATGAAAAACTGTTTTTT.

V gene TRBV30 combines with J gene TRBJ1-1, with a weak D call TRBD1 (5 bases). The germline CDR1 and CDR2 sequences are GTSNPN and SVGIG (reference sequence). CDR3 length: 13 amino acids. CDR3 residues: CGSKGGTNTEAFF. CDR3 bases: TGTGGATCTAAGGGTGGGACGAACACTGAAGCTTTCTTT.

The CDR3 nucleotides read TGTGCCAGCAGACAGGGACTAGCGCTAACCTACGAGCAGTACTTC. Encoded protein: CASRQGLALTYEQYF. V gene TRBV5-4 combines with J gene TRBJ2-7; 10 nucleotides agree with TRBD2. J gave up 2 bases and V 5 bases, and 7 bases lay outside the gene matches. Germline CDR1 is SGHNT and CDR2 is YYREEE (reference sequence). The CDR3 is 15 amino acids.

This chain links TRBV7-9 with TRBJ1-1; D call uncertain. The CDR3 has 11 amino acids. V was cut by 4 bases and J by 8 bases, with 8 bases left in between. Germline values: CDR1 SEHNR, CDR2 FQNEAQ (reference sequence). The chain's CDR3 is CASSSGREAFF. Written as DNA, the CDR3 is TGTGCCAGCAGCTCCGGTAGGGAAGCTTTCTTT.

This rearrangement joins TRBV6-1 to TRBJ1-2; 7 positions match TRBD1. V shed 4 bases, J shed 8 bases, and the junction held 10 bases outside the gene matches. Germline assignment: CDR1 MNHNS and CDR2 SASEGT. This CDR3 is built from 14 residues. The CDR3 DNA sequence: TGTGCCAGCAGTGGATTGGACAGGATAGAAGGCTACACCTTC. Encoded protein: CASSGLDRIEGYTF.

V is TRBV18 and J is TRBJ2-3; 7 bases map to TRBD1. The CDR3 extends over 15 amino acids. V gave up 0 bases and J gave up 4 bases; unmatched junction bases: 4. Germline lookup yields CDR1 KGHSH and CDR2 LQKENI. In nucleotides, the CDR3 is TGTGCCAGCTCACCACCGATGACAGGGCCAGATACGCAGTATTTT. The encoded protein is CASSPPMTGPDTQYF.

This clone was seen only a few times. This chain links TRBV9 with TRBJ2-2; D not certain. Germline values: CDR1 SGDLS, CDR2 YYNGEE. V lost 0 bases to trimming and J lost 7 bases, with 4 bases between them. The CDR3 consists of 12 residues. This CDR3 reads CASSVDVGELFF. In DNA form, the CDR3 reads TGTGCCAGCAGCGTAGATGTCGGGGAGCTGTTTTTT.